The clone carrying this T cell receptor (beta chain) was detected ten times or more. Its antigen is undetermined. These data belong to a study of T cells in Graves' hyperthyroidism and ophthalmopathy. TCR beta CDR3 region amplification was performed from RNA transcripts. The HTBI set primed first-round TCR CDR3 RT-PCR. TCRdb itself ran the multiplex PCR reads through MiXCR, one entry per CDR3 protein. The top ten hold about 5% of the sample, which has about 420,000 distinct CDR3 sequences, approximately 14% seen once. Overall study results and limits: A model of 13 V-J pairs discriminated ophthalmopathy from stable hyperthyroidism.

It was 10 ml of fresh peripheral blood that supplied the PBMCs. Germline CDR1 and CDR2: SGHRS and YFSETQ. The CDR3 extends over 14 amino acids. Trimming cost V 5 bases and J 3 bases, with 12 bases left between them. Material: blood. The chain couples TRBV5-1 to TRBJ2-1; possibly TRBD1 for D (6 bases). This clonotype was obtained from a woman aged 18-29 years with Graves' hyperthyroidism. The CDR3 DNA is TGCGCCAGCAGTTTACAGGACAGCTACAATGAGCAGTTCTTC. Its protein is CASSLQDSYNEQFF. The full variable domain, in which reference TRBV5-1 and TRBJ2-1 provide the parts outside the CDR3, is KAGVTQTPRYLIKTRGQQVTLSCSPISGHRSVSWYQQTPGQGLQFLFEYFSETQRNKGNFPGRFSGRQFSNSRSEMNVSTLELGDSALYLCASSLQDSYNEQFFGPGTRLTVL.